This record covers a single T cell receptor (beta chain). Its specificity is unknown. With 0 bases removed from V and 3 bases from J, the gap between germline ends came to 10 bases. The CDR3 extends over 16 amino acids. Germline CDR1 reads KGHDR; CDR2 reads SFDVKD. TCRdb analysed the 5' RACE reads with MiXCR anew, one entry per CDR3 protein. The sample lists hundreds of thousands of distinct CDR3 sequences, 21% occurring once. The data are from a study of T cells after yellow fever vaccination. Study-wide points: Some clonotypes, a small share, were shared between CD4 and CD8 compartments.

The clonotype was recovered from a man between 18 and 35 years old who received the YFV17D yellow fever vaccine. The chain employs TRBV24-1 and TRBJ2-2; no definite D call. The sample in question was PBMCs, obtained roughly 23 days after the first yellow fever vaccination. The CDR3 region is CATSDLGRPDTGELFF. DNA of the CDR3: TGTGCCACCAGTGATTTGGGAAGGCCGGACACCGGGGAGCTGTTTTTT.